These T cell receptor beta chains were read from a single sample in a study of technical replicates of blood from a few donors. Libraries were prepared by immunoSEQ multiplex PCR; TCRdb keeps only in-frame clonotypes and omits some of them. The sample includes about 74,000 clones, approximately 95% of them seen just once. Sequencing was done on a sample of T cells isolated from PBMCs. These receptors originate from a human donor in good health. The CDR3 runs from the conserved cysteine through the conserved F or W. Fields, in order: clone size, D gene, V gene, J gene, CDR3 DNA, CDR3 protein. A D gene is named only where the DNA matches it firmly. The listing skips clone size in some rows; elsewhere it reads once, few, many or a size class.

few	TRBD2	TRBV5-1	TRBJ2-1	TGCGCCAGCAGTTTACTAGCGGGAGGAAATGAGCAGTTCTTC	CASSLLAGGNEQFF
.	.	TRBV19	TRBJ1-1	TGTGCCAGTAGTATAGTACCGGGGAGCACTGAAGCTTTCTTT	CASSIVPGSTEAFF
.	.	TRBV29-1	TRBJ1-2	TGCAGCGTTGAAGATCGGGGTAGAGTTTGGAGGAATAGTGGCTACACCTTC	CSVEDRGRVWRNSGYTF
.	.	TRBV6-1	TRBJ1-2	TGTGCCAGCAGTGCAGGACTAAACTATGGCTACACCTTC	CASSAGLNYGYTF
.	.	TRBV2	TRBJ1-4	TGTGCCAGCACTGGGGGCCTAGATGAAAAACTGTTTTTT	CASTGGLDEKLFF
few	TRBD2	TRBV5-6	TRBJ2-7	TGTGCCAGCAGCGGTAGCGGGTACTCCTACGAGCAGTACTTC	CASSGSGYSYEQYF
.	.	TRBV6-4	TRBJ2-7	TGTGCCAGCAGTGAAAACAGGGATACCTACGAGCAGTACTTC	CASSENRDTYEQYF
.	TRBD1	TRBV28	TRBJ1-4	TGTGCCAGCAGTTTGTCGACAGGGGGAACTAATGAAAAACTGTTTTTT	CASSLSTGGTNEKLFF
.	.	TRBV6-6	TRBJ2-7	TGTGCCAGCAGTCTATGGGGGGGCACGTACGAGCAGTACTTC	CASSLWGGTYEQYF
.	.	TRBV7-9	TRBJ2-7	TGTGCCAGCACCTCCGCCCGGGGCTACGAGCAGTACTTC	CASTSARGYEQYF
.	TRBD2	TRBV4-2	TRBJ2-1	TGTGCCAGCAGCCAGGTAGCGGGAACTGAGCAGTTCTTC	CASSQVAGTEQFF
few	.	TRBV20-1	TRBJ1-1	TGCAGCACGAGACAGTCCGAAGCTTTCTTT	CSTRQSEAFF
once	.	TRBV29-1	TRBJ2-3	TGCAGCGTTGAAGATCTGGGCAGATTATTAAGTTTTGGAGATACGCAGTATTTT	CSVEDLGRLLSFGDTQYF
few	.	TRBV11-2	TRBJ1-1	TGTGCCAGCAGCCAATTCAGGGGTAACACTGAAGCTTTCTTT	CASSQFRGNTEAFF
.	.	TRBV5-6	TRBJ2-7	TGTGCCAGCAGTAGAGACAGGTCCCTCTACGAGCAGTACTTC	CASSRDRSLYEQYF
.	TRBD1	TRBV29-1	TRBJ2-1	TGCAGCGCAGGGACAGGGGGCTTCTATGAGCAGTTCTTC	CSAGTGGFYEQFF
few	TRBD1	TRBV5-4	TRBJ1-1	TGTGCCAGCAGCTTGGCAGGGGGAGGTAACACTGAAGCTTTCTTT	CASSLAGGGNTEAFF
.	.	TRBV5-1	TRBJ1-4	TGCGCCAGCAGCTTGACGGCAGGGGCTGAAAAACTGTTTTTT	CASSLTAGAEKLFF
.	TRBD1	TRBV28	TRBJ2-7	TGTGCCAGCAGTTTCATACAGGGGGTCTTCGGGCAGTACTTC	CASSFIQGVFGQYF
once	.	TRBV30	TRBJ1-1	TGTGCCTTACAGGGCCCTGGCACTGAAGCTTTCTTT	CALQGPGTEAFF
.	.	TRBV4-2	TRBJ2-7	TGTGCCAGCAGCCAAGATGGGCTACTGTGGGAGCAGTACTTC	CASSQDGLLWEQYF
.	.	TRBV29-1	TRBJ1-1	TGCAGCGTTGAAGGGACAGTTGTCGACACTGAAGCTTTCTTT	CSVEGTVVDTEAFF
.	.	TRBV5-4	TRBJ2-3	TGTGCCAGCAGCCCCCAGGGACAACCCTTCACAGATACGCAGTATTTT	CASSPQGQPFTDTQYF
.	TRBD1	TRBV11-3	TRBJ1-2	TGTGCCAGCAGTCCAGGACAGGGTGGAGGCTACACCTTC	CASSPGQGGGYTF
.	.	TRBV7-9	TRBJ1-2	TGTGCCAGCAGCTTTGGACAGCCGGGCTACACCTTC	CASSFGQPGYTF
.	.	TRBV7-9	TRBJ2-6	TGTGCCAGCAGCTTATTGAGCTCTGGGGCCAACGTCCTGACTTTC	CASSLLSSGANVLTF
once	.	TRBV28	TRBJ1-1	TGTGCCAGCAGTTTGCCCCCTCTTGGCACGAACACTGAAGCTTTCTTT	CASSLPPLGTNTEAFF
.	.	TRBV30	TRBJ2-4	TGTGCCTGGAGTGCTTCACTACTAGCCAAAAACATTCAGTACTTC	CAWSASLLAKNIQYF
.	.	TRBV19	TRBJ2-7	TGTGCCAGTAGTATAAGTCAACAGCCCTACGAGCAGTACTTC	CASSISQQPYEQYF
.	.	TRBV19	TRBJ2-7	TGTGCCAGTAGTATACAGGGTGATAACTACGAGCAGTACTTC	CASSIQGDNYEQYF
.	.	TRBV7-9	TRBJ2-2	TGTGCCAGCAGGAGAGAAACGAACACCGGGGAGCTGTTTTTT	CASRRETNTGELFF
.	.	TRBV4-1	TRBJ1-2	TGCGCCAGCAGCCAAGTTACAAGTACCAACTATGGCTACACCTTC	CASSQVTSTNYGYTF
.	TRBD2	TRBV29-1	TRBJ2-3	TGCAGCGTTCTAGCGGGGCTGTTCACAGATACGCAGTATTTT	CSVLAGLFTDTQYF
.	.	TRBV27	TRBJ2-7	TGTGCCAGCAGTTTAGCCTGGAGTGACGAGCAGTACTTC	CASSLAWSDEQYF
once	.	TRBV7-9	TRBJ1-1	TGTGCCAGCAGCTTATCAGGCCTGAACACTGAAGCTTTCTTT	CASSLSGLNTEAFF
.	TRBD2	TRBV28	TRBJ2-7	TGTGCCAGCAGTTCCACGGGACTAGCGGGAGCCTACGAGCAGTACTTC	CASSSTGLAGAYEQYF
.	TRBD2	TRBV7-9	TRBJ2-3	TGTGCCAGCAGCCCGGGACTAGCAACAGATACGCAGTATTTT	CASSPGLATDTQYF
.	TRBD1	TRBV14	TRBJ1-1	TGTGCCAGCAGCCGTGACAGGGGGCAGCTCCCCAATGAAGCTTTCTTT	CASSRDRGQLPNEAFF
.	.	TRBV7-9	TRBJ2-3	TGTGCCAGCAGCTTAATGGCTAGCGCGAACACAGATACGCAGTATTTT	CASSLMASANTDTQYF
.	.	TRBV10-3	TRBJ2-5	TGTGCCATCAGTGGCTTCCCGGGATTTTTAGAGACCCAGTACTTC	CAISGFPGFLETQYF
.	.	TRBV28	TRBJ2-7	TGTGCCAGCAGTTTCCCCCAGGGGGGTTCGTCCGAGCAGTACTTC	CASSFPQGGSSEQYF
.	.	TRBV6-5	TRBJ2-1	TGTGCCAGCAGTACCGGGATCGCCAATGAGCAGTTCTTC	CASSTGIANEQFF
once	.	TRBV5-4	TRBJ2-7	TGTGCCAGCAGCTTGCCAGGGGCAGACGAGCAGTACTTC	CASSLPGADEQYF
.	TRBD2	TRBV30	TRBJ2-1	TGTGCCTGGAGCAGCGGGAGAACCTACAATGAGCAGTTCTTC	CAWSSGRTYNEQFF
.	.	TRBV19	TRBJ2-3	TGTGCCAGTAGTATAGTAGGCACAGATACGCAGTATTTT	CASSIVGTDTQYF
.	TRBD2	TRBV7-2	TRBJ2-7	TGTGCCAGCAGCCCAGCGGGGGGGCCCTACGAGCAGTACTTC	CASSPAGGPYEQYF
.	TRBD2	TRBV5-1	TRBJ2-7	TGCGCCAGCGCACTCCTTGGCGGGAGATTAGCTGACGAGCAGTACTTC	CASALLGGRLADEQYF
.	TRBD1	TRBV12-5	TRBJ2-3	TGTGCTAGTGGTTTGGTAGCGGACAGGAGTGGTACGCAGTATTTT	CASGLVADRSGTQYF
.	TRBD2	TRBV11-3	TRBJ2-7	TGTGCCAGCAGCCCGGGACTAGCGGGAGATATGGATTACGAGCAGTACTTC	CASSPGLAGDMDYEQYF
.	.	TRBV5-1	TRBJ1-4	TGCGCCAGCAGCCCCCTACGAGATACTAATGAAAAACTGTTTTTT	CASSPLRDTNEKLFF
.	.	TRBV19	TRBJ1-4	TGTGCCAGTAGCAGTATGGGGGCGTCTGAAAAACTGTTTTTT	CASSSMGASEKLFF
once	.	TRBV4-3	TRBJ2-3	TGCGCCAGCAGCCAAGATCCGGCCGGGGTGAGCACAGATACGCAGTATTTT	CASSQDPAGVSTDTQYF
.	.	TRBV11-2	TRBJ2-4	TGTGCCAGCAGCTTAGGTACATTACAGTACTTC	CASSLGTLQYF
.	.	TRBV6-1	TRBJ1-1	TGTGCCAGCAGTGACAGGGGAGAGGTCACTGAAGCTTTCTTT	CASSDRGEVTEAFF